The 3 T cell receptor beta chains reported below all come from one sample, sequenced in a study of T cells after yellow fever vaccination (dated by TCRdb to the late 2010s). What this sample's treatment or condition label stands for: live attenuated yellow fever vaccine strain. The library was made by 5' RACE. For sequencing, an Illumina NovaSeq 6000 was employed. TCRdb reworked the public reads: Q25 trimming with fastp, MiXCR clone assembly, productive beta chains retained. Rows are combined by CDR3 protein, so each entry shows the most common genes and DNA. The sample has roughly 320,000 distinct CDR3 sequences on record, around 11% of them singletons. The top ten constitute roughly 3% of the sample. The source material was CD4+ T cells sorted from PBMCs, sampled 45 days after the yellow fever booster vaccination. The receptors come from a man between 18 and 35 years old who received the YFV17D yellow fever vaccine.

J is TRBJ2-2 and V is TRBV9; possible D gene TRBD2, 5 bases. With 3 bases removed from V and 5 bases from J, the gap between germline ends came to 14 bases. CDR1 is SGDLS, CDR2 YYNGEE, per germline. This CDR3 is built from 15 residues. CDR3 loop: CASSETRRGTGELFF. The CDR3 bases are TGTGCCAGCAGCGAGACGCGGCGCGGGACCGGGGAGCTGTTTTTT.

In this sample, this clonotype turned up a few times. CDR3 region: CAISESPQVEAFF. DNA for the CDR3: TGTGCCATCAGTGAGTCCCCCCAGGTCGAAGCTTTCTTT. V and J are TRBV10-3 and TRBJ1-1; D call uncertain. The CDR3 is 13 amino acids. Germline CDR1 ENHRY, CDR2 SYGVKD. V lost 0 bases and J 8 bases, leaving 10 bases between the germline ends.

The chain's CDR3 is CASTPPPSREQIQPQHF. As DNA, the CDR3 is TGTGCCAGCACCCCCCCTCCTAGTCGTGAGCAAATTCAGCCCCAGCATTTT. V gene TRBV21-1 combines with J gene TRBJ1-5; the D call in the table, TRBD1, was not verified against the DNA. TRBV21-1 is an annotated pseudogene. CDR3 length equals 17 residues.